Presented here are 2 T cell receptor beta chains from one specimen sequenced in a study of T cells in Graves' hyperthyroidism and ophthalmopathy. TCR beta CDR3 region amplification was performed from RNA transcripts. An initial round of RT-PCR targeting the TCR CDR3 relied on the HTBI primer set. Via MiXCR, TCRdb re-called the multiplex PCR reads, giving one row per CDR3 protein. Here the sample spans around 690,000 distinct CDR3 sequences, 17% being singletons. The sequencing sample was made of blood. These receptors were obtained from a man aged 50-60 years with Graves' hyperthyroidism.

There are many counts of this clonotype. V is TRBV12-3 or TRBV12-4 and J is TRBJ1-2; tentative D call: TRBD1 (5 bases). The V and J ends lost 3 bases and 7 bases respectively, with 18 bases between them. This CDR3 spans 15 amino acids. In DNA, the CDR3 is TGTGCCAGCAGTTTGGGCCGGGGGATTGAGGGTGGCTACACCTTC. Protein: CASSLGRGIEGGYTF.

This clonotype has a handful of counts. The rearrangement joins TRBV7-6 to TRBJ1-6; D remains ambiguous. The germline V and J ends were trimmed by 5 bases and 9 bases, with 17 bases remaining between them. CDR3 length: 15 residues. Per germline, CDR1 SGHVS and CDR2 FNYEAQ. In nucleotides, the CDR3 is TGTGCCAGCAGCCCTGGTCAAATCGTCGCTTCACCCCTCCACTTT. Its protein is CASSPGQIVASPLHF. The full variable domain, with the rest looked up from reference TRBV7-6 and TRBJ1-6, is GAGVSQSPRYKVTKRGQDVALRCDPISGHVSLYWYRQALGQGPEFLTYFNYEAQQDKSGLPNDRFSAERPEGSISTLTIQRTEQRDSAMYRCASSPGQIVASPLHFGNGTRLTVT.